The T cell receptor (beta chain) under discussion was sequenced for a study of cytomegalovirus exposure and HLA in healthy donors. The study, taken as a whole, reports: Analyses of presence/absence relied on an assumption of roughly uniform sequencing depth across donors.

A note on this clone: Its antigen is as yet unknown.

The CDR3 runs 14 residues. Germline-derived CDR1 and CDR2 are SGHRS and YFSETQ. Trimming left V 6 bases short and J 3 bases short, with 15 bases between. In the PCR, 60 Vbeta and 13 Jbeta primers were used. Clones were sequenced by immunoSEQ multiplex PCR, and TCRdb holds only the in-frame ones, with some missing. The repertoire table contains 100,000 to 150,000 clones. The specimen sequenced was PBMCs. This chain connects TRBV5-1 to TRBJ1-2, with a tentative D call TRBD1 (5 bases). The source of this sequence is a woman between 40 and 55 years old in good health and CMV-seropositive. The CDR3 DNA sequence: TGCGCCAGCAACCTGGGCGGGGGTGACTATGGCTACACCTTC. This sequence encodes CASNLGGGDYGYTF.